Detailed here is one TCR beta chain. Its antigen is not known. This sample is part of a study of beta chain features in type 1 diabetes. Study-level findings and limits: Fewer insertions but more deletions were seen at VDJ junctions in type 1 diabetes patients. A greater similarity of naive, central memory and Treg TCRB repertoires was seen among patients than among healthy donors.

This CDR3 has 13 amino acids. Trimming left V 2 bases short and J 6 bases short, with 11 bases between. In germline, CDR1 is MNHEY, CDR2 SMNVEV (reference sequence). The investigators reverse transcribed all of the isolated RNA, so they sequenced expressed TCRB transcripts. Clones were sequenced by immunoSEQ multiplex PCR, and TCRdb holds only the in-frame ones, with some missing. The sample contains some 900,000 clones, roughly 15% of which appear only once. This chain uses TRBV27 with TRBJ2-7; D could derive from TRBD1 or TRBD2 (6 bases each). This receptor was taken from a woman younger than 35 in good health. Sequencing input: naive CD4+ T cells from blood. The CDR3 spells CASSLREGGEQYF. The CDR3 DNA follows: TGTGCCAGCAGTTTACGAGAGGGGGGCGAGCAGTACTTC.